The clone carrying this TCR beta chain was picked up many times. What it recognizes is unknown. These data come from a study of identical twins. Study-level findings and limits: Zero-insertion analyses could be partly confounded by invariant MAIT and iNKT cells. The study found weaker excess twin sharing in beta out-of-frame sequences.

The CDR3 runs to 17 residues. V was pared by 1 base and J by 1 base, with 16 bases between. cDNA molecules carried unique molecular identifiers, and template switching added a universal primer site. TCRdb used MiXCR to reprocess the 5' RACE reads, holding one entry per CDR3 protein. The sample includes fewer than 350,000 distinct CDR3 sequences, less than 9% of them seen just once. Separately, the same data were catalogued under a study of yellow fever vaccine responses in identical twins.

Sample: memory (CD45RO+) T cells sorted from blood. This clonotype was obtained from a woman between 18 and 29 years old in good health. V usage is TRBV12-3 or TRBV12-4 and J usage is TRBJ1-1; D remains ambiguous. The CDR3 loop is CASSLDAASGSNTEAFF. DNA for the CDR3: TGTGCCAGCAGTTTAGACGCTGCGTCAGGTTCGAACACTGAAGCTTTCTTT.